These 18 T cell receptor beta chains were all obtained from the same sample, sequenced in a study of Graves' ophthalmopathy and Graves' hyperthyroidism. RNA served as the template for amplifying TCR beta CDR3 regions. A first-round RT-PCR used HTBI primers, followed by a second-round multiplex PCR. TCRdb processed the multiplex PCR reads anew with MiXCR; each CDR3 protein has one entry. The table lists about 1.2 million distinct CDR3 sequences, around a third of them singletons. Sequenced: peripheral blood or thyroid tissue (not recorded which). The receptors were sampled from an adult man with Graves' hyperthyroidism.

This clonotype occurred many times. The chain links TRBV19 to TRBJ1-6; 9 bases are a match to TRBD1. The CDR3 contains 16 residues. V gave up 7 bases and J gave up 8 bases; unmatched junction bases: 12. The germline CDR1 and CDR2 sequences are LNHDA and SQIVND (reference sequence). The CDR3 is CASTLPGQGRYSPLHF. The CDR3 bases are TGTGCCAGTACCCTCCCCGGACAGGGGCGGTATTCACCCCTCCACTTT.

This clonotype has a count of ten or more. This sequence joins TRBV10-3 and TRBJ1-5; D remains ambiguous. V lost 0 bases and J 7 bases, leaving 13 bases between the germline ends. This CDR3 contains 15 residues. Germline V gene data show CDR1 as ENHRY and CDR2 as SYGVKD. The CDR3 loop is CAISESLAEGQPQHF. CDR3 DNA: TGTGCCATCAGTGAGTCGTTGGCAGAAGGGCAGCCCCAGCATTTT.

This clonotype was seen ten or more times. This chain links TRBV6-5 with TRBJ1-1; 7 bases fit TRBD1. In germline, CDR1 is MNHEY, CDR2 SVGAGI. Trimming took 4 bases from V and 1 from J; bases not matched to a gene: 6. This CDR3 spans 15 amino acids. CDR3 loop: CASSSPRGRNTEAFF. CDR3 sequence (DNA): TGTGCCAGCAGTTCCCCCAGGGGGAGGAACACTGAAGCTTTCTTT.

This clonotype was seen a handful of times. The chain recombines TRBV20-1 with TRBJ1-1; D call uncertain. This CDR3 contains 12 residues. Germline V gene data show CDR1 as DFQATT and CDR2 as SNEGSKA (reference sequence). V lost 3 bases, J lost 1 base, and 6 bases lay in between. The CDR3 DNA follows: TGCAGTGCTAGCCATCCGAACACTGAAGCTTTCTTT. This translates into CSASHPNTEAFF.

CDR3 in amino acids: CASSQDPTTDSPLHF. In DNA form, the CDR3 reads TGTGCCAGCAGCCAAGATCCTACAACCGATTCACCCCTCCACTTT. The V gene is TRBV4-2, the J gene TRBJ1-6; D uncertain. The V gene lost 0 bases and the J gene lost 8 bases, with 11 bases spanning the gap. From germline, CDR1 is LGHNA and CDR2 YNFKEQ. CDR3 length equals 15 residues.

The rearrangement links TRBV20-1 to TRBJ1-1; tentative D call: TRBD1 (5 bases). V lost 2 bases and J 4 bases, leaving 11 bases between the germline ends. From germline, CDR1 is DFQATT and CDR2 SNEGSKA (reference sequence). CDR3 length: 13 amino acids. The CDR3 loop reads CSARQGSSTEAFF. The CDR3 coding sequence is TGCAGTGCTAGACAGGGAAGCAGCACTGAAGCTTTCTTT.

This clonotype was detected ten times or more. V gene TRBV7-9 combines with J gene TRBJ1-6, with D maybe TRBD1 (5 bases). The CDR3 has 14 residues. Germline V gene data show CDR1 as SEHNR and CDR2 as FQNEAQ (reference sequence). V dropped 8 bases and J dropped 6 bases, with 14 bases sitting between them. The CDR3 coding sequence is TGTGCCAGCGACCGGGACGGGATTAATTCACCCCTCCACTTT. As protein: CASDRDGINSPLHF.

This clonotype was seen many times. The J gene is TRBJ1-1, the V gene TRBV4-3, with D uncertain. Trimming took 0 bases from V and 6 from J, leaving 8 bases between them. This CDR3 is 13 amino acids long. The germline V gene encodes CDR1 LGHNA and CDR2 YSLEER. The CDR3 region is CASSQEWAAEAFF. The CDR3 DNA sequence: TGCGCCAGCAGCCAAGAGTGGGCAGCTGAAGCTTTCTTT.

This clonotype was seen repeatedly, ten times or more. The CDR3 loop is CASRSGGSYGYTF. The DNA for the CDR3 is TGTGCCAGCAGATCCGGGGGAAGCTATGGCTACACCTTC. The chain recombines TRBV7-9 with TRBJ1-2, with D possibly TRBD1 on 5 matching bases. V dropped 6 bases and J dropped 4 bases, with 12 bases sitting between them. This CDR3 region has 13 residues. Germline V gene lookup returns CDR1 SEHNR and CDR2 FQNEAQ (reference sequence).

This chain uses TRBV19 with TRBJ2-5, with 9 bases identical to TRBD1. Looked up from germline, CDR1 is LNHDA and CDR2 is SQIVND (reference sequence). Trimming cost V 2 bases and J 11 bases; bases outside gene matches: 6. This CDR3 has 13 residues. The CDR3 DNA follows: TGTGCCAGTAGTATAACAGGGGGCGCGACTCAGTACTTC. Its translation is CASSITGGATQYF.

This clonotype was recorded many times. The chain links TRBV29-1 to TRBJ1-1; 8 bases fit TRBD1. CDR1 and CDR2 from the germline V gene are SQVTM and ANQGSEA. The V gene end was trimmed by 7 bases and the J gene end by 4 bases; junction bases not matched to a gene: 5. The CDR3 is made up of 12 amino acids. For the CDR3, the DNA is TGCAGCGAACGGACAGGGCCCACTGAAGCTTTCTTT. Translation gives CSERTGPTEAFF.

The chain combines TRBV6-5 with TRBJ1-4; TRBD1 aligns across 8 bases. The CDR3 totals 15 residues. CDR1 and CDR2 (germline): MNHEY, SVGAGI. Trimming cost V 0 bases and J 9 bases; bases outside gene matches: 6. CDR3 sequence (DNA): TGTGCCAGCAGTTACTCGACGGGACAGGAAAAAAAACTGTTTTTT. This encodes CASSYSTGQEKKLFF.

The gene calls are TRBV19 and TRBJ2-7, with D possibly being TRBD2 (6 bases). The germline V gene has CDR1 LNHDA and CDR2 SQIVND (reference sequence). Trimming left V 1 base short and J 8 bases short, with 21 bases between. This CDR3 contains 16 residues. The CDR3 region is CASSIVDGSNQPQQYF. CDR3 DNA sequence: TGTGCCAGTAGTATAGTCGACGGGAGCAATCAGCCCCAGCAGTACTTC.

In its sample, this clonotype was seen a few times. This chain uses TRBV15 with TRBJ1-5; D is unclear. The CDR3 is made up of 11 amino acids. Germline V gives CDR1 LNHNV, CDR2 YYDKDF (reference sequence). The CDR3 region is CQENSNQPQHF. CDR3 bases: TGTCAGGAGAATAGCAATCAGCCCCAGCATTTT.

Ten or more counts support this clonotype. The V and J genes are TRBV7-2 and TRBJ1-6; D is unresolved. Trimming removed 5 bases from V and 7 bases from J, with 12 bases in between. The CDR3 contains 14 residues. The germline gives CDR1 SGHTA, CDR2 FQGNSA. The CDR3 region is CASSQQEGNSPLHF. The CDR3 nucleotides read TGTGCCAGCAGCCAGCAGGAGGGAAATTCACCCCTCCACTTT.

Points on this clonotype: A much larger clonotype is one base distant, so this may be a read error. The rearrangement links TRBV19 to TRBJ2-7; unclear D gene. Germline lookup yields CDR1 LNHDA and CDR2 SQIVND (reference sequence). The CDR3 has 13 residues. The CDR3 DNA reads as TGTGCCGGTAGGCTGGACGGTTCCTACGAGCAGTACTTC. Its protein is CAGRLDGSYEQYF. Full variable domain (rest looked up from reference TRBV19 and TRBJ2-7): DGGITQSPKYLFRKEGQNVTLSCEQNLNHDAMYWYRQDPGQGLRLIYYSQIVNDFQKGDIAEGYSVSREKKESFPLTVTSAQKNPTAFYLCAGRLDGSYEQYFGPGTRLTVT.

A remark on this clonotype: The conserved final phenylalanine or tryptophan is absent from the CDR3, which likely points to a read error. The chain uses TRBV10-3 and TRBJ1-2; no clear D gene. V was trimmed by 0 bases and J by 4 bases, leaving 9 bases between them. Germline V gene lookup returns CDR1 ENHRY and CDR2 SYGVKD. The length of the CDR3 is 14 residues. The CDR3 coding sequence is TGTGCCATCAGTGAGTCGACGGGCGGCTATGGCTACACCTCC. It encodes CAISESTGGYGYTS.

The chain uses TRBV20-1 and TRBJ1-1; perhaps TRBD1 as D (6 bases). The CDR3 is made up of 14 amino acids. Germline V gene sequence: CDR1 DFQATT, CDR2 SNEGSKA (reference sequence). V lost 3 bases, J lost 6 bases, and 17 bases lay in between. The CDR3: CSARERGRESEAFF. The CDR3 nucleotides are TGCAGTGCTAGGGAAAGGGGGAGGGAATCTGAAGCTTTCTTT.